One and the same sample provided the 30 T cell receptor beta chains below, sequenced in a study of T cells expressing NK-cell markers (dated by TCRdb to 2020 to 2021). The library was generated by 5' RACE. TCRdb records Illumina HiSeq 2000 as the sequencer. The reads were reprocessed in TCRdb, with one entry per CDR3 protein sequence and no accompanying DNA. In this sample's table one finds some 460,000 distinct CDR3 sequences. The top ten clones comprise roughly 1.4% of the sample. What was sequenced was blood T cells: a sorted CD56 or NKG2C T cell subset, CD4+ or CD8+ T cells, or bulk PBMC T cells (not recorded which). These receptor sequences come from a woman between 50 and 59 years old in good health. Donor details come from another sample of the same person, matched by shared clones.

The genes are TRBV24-1 and TRBJ2-2; TCRdb lists TRBD1, though no DNA is available to test this call. The V gene's germline CDR1 is KGHDR and CDR2 SFDVKD. CDR3 length: 13 amino acids. CDR3 in amino acids: CATTRQDTGELFF.

This chain connects TRBV5-1 to TRBJ2-2; TCRdb's D gene call, TRBD2, goes unchecked for lack of DNA. The CDR3 contains 13 residues. The germline CDR1 and CDR2 sequences are SGHRS and YFSETQ. The CDR3 region is CASSQLVGGELFF. The complete variable domain, with remaining parts taken from reference TRBV5-1 and TRBJ2-2, reads KAGVTQTPRYLIKTRGQQVTLSCSPISGHRSVSWYQQTPGQGLQFLFEYFSETQRNKGNFPGRFSGRQFSNSRSEMNVSTLELGDSALYLCASSQLVGGELFFGEGSRLTVL.

The chain links TRBV6-1 to TRBJ2-5; absent DNA, TCRdb's TRBD2 call cannot be checked. Per the germline V gene, CDR1 is MNHNS and CDR2 is SASEGT. This CDR3 is 15 amino acids long. This CDR3 reads CASSEGGGIKETQYF.

The chain carries TRBV11-2 and TRBJ2-7; TCRdb designates TRBD1, a call that cannot be tested without DNA. The CDR3 spans 13 residues. The V gene's germline CDR1 is SGHAT and CDR2 FQNNGV. CDR3 region: CASSFREIYEQYF.

The genes are TRBV18 and TRBJ2-3; TCRdb names TRBD1, which stays unverified in the absence of DNA. The CDR3 covers 17 residues. Germline lookup yields CDR1 KGHSH and CDR2 LQKENI. This CDR3 is CASSPTPGQGARDTQYF.

J is TRBJ1-1 and V is TRBV11-2. The CDR3 sequence is 13 residues long. Germline V gives CDR1 SGHAT, CDR2 FQNNGV. CDR3 in amino acids: CASSFSKGTEAFF.

V and J are TRBV12-3 or TRBV12-4 and TRBJ1-2; absent DNA, TCRdb's TRBD1 call cannot be checked. The CDR3 contains 14 residues. The CDR3 spells CASSTTGTPDGYTF.

The rearrangement joins TRBV11-2 to TRBJ2-5; no DNA is available, so the TRBD2 call from TCRdb remains unchecked. The CDR3 totals 16 residues. Germline V CDR1 and CDR2: SGHAT, FQNNGV. CDR3 residues: CASSLETSGHQETQYF.

CDR3 residues: CASTWTSGADEQFF. V usage is TRBV7-2 and J usage is TRBJ2-1; there is no DNA to check the TCRdb D call of TRBD2. CDR1 SGHTA and CDR2 FQGNSA come from the germline V gene. The CDR3 is 14 residues long.

This chain links TRBV19 with TRBJ1-2; TCRdb returns TRBD1, unconfirmable since there is no DNA. The germline V gene encodes CDR1 LNHDA and CDR2 SQIVND (reference sequence). This CDR3 is built from 14 residues. CDR3 in amino acids: CASKEGPGAYGYTF.

V gene TRBV5-1 combines with J gene TRBJ2-3; there is no DNA to check the TCRdb D call of TRBD1. CDR3 length: 14 residues. Germline CDR1 is SGHRS and CDR2 is YFSETQ. The chain's CDR3 is CASSLEPPRDTQYF.

The chain employs TRBV5-1 and TRBJ2-1; the TCRdb call, TRBD2, lacks DNA for checking. The germline V gene has CDR1 SGHRS and CDR2 YFSETQ. This CDR3 has 17 amino acids. The CDR3 region is CASGGGLAQSSYNEQFF.

The genes are TRBV2 and TRBJ2-3. This CDR3 contains 15 residues. The germline V gene encodes CDR1 SNHLY and CDR2 FYNNEI. The CDR3 spells CASSEASDPTDTQYF.

The CDR3 loop is CASSLSPGTGFAGYTF. The chain is built from TRBV6-5 and TRBJ1-2; the D call of TRBD1 rests on TCRdb alone, since no DNA is present to check it. Germline CDR1 MNHEY, CDR2 SVGAGI. The CDR3 loop spans 16 amino acids.

This chain uses TRBV6-5 with TRBJ2-1; absent DNA, TCRdb's TRBD2 call cannot be checked. This CDR3 spans 12 amino acids. Germline assignment: CDR1 MNHEY and CDR2 SVGAGI. The CDR3 region is CASSTGRGLWFF.

J is TRBJ2-3 and V is TRBV29-1; lacking DNA, the TRBD2 call made by TCRdb goes unchecked. This CDR3 comprises 14 residues. The germline V gene encodes CDR1 SQVTM and CDR2 ANQGSEA. The CDR3 here is CSVDGSGRSDTQYF.

The chain carries TRBV3-1 and TRBJ2-7. The CDR3 totals 14 residues. Germline CDR1 reads LGHDT; CDR2 reads YNNKEL (reference sequence). CDR3 region: CASSQDSVTQEQYF.

The V call is TRBV18, the J call TRBJ2-5. In germline, CDR1 is KGHSH, CDR2 LQKENI. The CDR3 runs 14 residues. The CDR3 sequence is CASSPAGVWETQYF.

The V call is TRBV24-1, the J call TRBJ2-1; TCRdb calls TRBD2, which cannot be checked without DNA. CDR3 length: 16 amino acids. Germline loops: CDR1 KGHDR, CDR2 SFDVKD. CDR3 region: CATRSSEANSYNEQFF.

This rearrangement joins TRBV20-1 to TRBJ1-4; the TCRdb D gene call, TRBD1, has no DNA to confirm it. This CDR3 has 14 residues. CDR1 and CDR2 (germline): DFQATT, SNEGSKA (reference sequence). CDR3 protein: CSARSRDRGEKLFF.

This rearrangement joins TRBV5-1 to TRBJ2-2; TCRdb's D call, TRBD1, is unchecked because there is no DNA. Germline V CDR1 and CDR2: SGHRS, YFSETQ. This CDR3 region has 15 residues. CDR3 in amino acids: CASSPATGSNGELFF.

The CDR3 sequence: CASNILTRGGQLQETQYF. V is TRBV5-6 and J is TRBJ2-5; TCRdb's D call of TRBD2 is untestable without DNA. Per the germline V gene, CDR1 is SGHDT and CDR2 is YYEEEE. The CDR3 runs to 18 residues.

V is TRBV27 and J is TRBJ2-3; TCRdb's D gene call, TRBD2, goes unchecked for lack of DNA. This CDR3 has 17 residues. The germline gives CDR1 MNHEY, CDR2 SMNVEV (reference sequence). This CDR3 reads CASSPHGLAGRTDTQYF.

The chain links TRBV24-1 to TRBJ2-1; TCRdb's D gene call, TRBD1, goes unchecked for lack of DNA. This CDR3 has 14 residues. Germline lookup yields CDR1 KGHDR and CDR2 SFDVKD. The CDR3 reads CATSLTGAYNEQFF.

The V call is TRBV24-1, the J call TRBJ1-2; the TRBD1 assignment by TCRdb is unverifiable without DNA. The CDR3 extends over 14 amino acids. Germline CDR1 and CDR2: KGHDR and SFDVKD. CDR3 loop: CATSRTGYNYGYTF.

The chain combines TRBV12-3 or TRBV12-4 with TRBJ2-3; TCRdb returns TRBD2, unconfirmable since there is no DNA. The CDR3 length is 13 residues. The CDR3 spells CAGALAGTDTQYF.

V usage is TRBV3-1 and J usage is TRBJ1-2; with no DNA, the TCRdb D assignment of TRBD1 cannot be verified. The germline V gene encodes CDR1 LGHDT and CDR2 YNNKEL (reference sequence). The CDR3 covers 15 residues. The CDR3 loop reads CASSHRTGSHYGYTF.

This chain joins TRBV7-9 and TRBJ1-2. Germline assignment: CDR1 SEHNR and CDR2 FQNEAQ (reference sequence). There are 14 residues in the CDR3. The CDR3 here is CASSRGRGNYGYTF. The whole variable domain, remainder taken from reference TRBV7-9 and TRBJ1-2, is DTGVSQNPRHKITKRGQNVTFRCDPISEHNRLYWYRQTLGQGPEFLTYFQNEAQLEKSRLLSDRFSAERPKGSFSTLEIQRTEQGDSAMYLCASSRGRGNYGYTFGSGTRLTVV.

The rearrangement joins TRBV7-9 to TRBJ2-1; TCRdb returns TRBD1, unconfirmable since there is no DNA. This CDR3 is built from 11 residues. The germline CDR1 and CDR2 sequences are SEHNR and FQNEAQ (reference sequence). The CDR3 reads CASSLKDREFF.

The chain uses TRBV7-9 and TRBJ2-3; the D gene TCRdb calls, TRBD1, cannot be checked with no DNA. The CDR3 totals 18 residues. Germline V gene sequence: CDR1 SEHNR, CDR2 FQNEAQ (reference sequence). The CDR3 protein is CASSSTPGVEVSTDTQYF. The variable domain in full, with the rest retrieved from reference TRBV7-9 and TRBJ2-3, is DTGVSQNPRHKITKRGQNVTFRCDPISEHNRLYWYRQTLGQGPEFLTYFQNEAQLEKSRLLSDRFSAERPKGSFSTLEIQRTEQGDSAMYLCASSSTPGVEVSTDTQYFGPGTRLTVL.